This T cell receptor (beta chain) appears in the sequencing data of a study of cytomegalovirus exposure and HLA in healthy donors. A multiplex PCR was run with 60 Vbeta primers and 13 Jbeta primers. Data came from immunoSEQ multiplex PCR; TCRdb stores just in-frame clones and leaves some out. The sample yields about 130,000 clones, about three quarters seen once. Healthy bone marrow donors made up the cohort. J gave up 6 bases and V 2 bases, and 9 bases lay outside the gene matches. Germline assignment: CDR1 SGHRS and CDR2 YFSETQ. The CDR3 consists of 15 residues. This rearrangement joins TRBV5-1 to TRBJ2-7; TRBD1 matches at 9 bases. The TCR originated in a man aged 50-59 years in good health and CMV-seropositive. Input material: PBMCs. The CDR3 coding sequence is TGCGCCAGCAGCTTAACAGGGGGCGCTCCCTCCGAGCAGTACTTC. The encoded protein is CASSLTGGAPSEQYF.